The rows below give T cell receptor beta chains drawn from one sample of a study of technical replicates of blood from a handful of donors. Produced via immunoSEQ multiplex PCR; TCRdb's table is partial and in-frame only. The sample records tens of thousands of clones, roughly 94% being singletons. Material: T cells isolated from PBMCs. These receptors were taken from a human donor in good health. CDR3s include the opening cysteine and the closing phenylalanine or tryptophan. A D gene is named only where the DNA matches it firmly. Expanded clones are given a class, and other clones once, few, many or no size at all.

TRBJ1-3 | once | TRBV28 | . | 14 | TGTGCCAGCAGTAGGGAGGTCGCTGGAAACACCATATATTTT | CASSREVAGNTIYF
TRBJ1-1 | . | TRBV7-9 | . | 11 | TGTGCCAGCAGCCCGGGGATTGAAGCTTTCTTT | CASSPGIEAFF
TRBJ2-5 | . | TRBV5-1 | . | 13 | TGCGCCAGCAGCGACGGGACTCAAGAGACCCAGTACTTC | CASSDGTQETQYF
TRBJ2-5 | . | TRBV10-2 | . | 13 | TGCGCCAGCAAGGCGACAGGCAAAGGGACCCAGTACTTC | CASKATGKGTQYF
TRBJ2-5 | . | TRBV15 | . | 15 | TGTGCCACCAGCAGAGGCGACAGCTCATGGGAGACCCAGTACTTC | CATSRGDSSWETQYF
TRBJ2-1 | . | TRBV9 | TRBD2 | 17 | TGTGCCAGCAGCCAAAGCCAGAGGGGGACTAGGCGTAATGAGCAGTTCTTC | CASSQSQRGTRRNEQFF
TRBJ2-3 | . | TRBV21-1 | . | 16 | TGTGCCAGCAGCAAAGGGTACAGGGGTGACACAGATACGCAGTATTTT | CASSKGYRGDTDTQYF
TRBJ2-3 | . | TRBV7-9 | . | 16 | TGTGCCAGCAGCTTCGGTCGACAGTTTCTCACAGATACGCAGTATTTT | CASSFGRQFLTDTQYF
TRBJ2-3 | . | TRBV2 | TRBD2 | 15 | TGTGCCAGCAGTTCGGGACTAGCGGGAGCAGATACGCAGTATTTT | CASSSGLAGADTQYF
TRBJ2-5 | . | TRBV29-1 | TRBD2 | 14 | TGCAGCGTTGAAGCCTTACTAGCGGGAGAGACCCAGTACTTC | CSVEALLAGETQYF
TRBJ2-5 | . | TRBV7-3 | . | 12 | TGTGCCAGCAGCCCCGACCAAGAGACCCAGTACTTC | CASSPDQETQYF
TRBJ2-3 | . | TRBV11-3 | TRBD1 | 15 | TGTGCCAGCAGCCCGGACAGGAGGAGCACAGATACGCAGTATTTT | CASSPDRRSTDTQYF
TRBJ2-5 | . | TRBV7-6 | . | 15 | TGTGCCAGCAGCCGGGGGGGACAGGGACAAGAGACCCAGTACTTC | CASSRGGQGQETQYF
TRBJ1-5 | . | TRBV28 | . | 16 | TGTGCCAGCAGTTTAATCGCAGGACTTTTCGATCAGCCCCAGCATTTT | CASSLIAGLFDQPQHF
TRBJ1-1 | . | TRBV4-1 | . | 13 | TGCGCCAGCAGCCATACACAGAACACTGAAGCTTTCTTT | CASSHTQNTEAFF
TRBJ2-7 | . | TRBV4-1 | TRBD2 | 21 | TGCGCCAGCAGCCACCGGGCGGGGGTCGGCCCCCGCGGCTTGGCCTCCTACGAGCAGTACTTC | CASSHRAGVGPRGLASYEQYF
TRBJ1-5 | . | TRBV28 | . | 17 | TGTGCCAGCAGTTTCCCAGGTGGCAGGGGAATTAATCAGCCCCAGCATTTT | CASSFPGGRGINQPQHF